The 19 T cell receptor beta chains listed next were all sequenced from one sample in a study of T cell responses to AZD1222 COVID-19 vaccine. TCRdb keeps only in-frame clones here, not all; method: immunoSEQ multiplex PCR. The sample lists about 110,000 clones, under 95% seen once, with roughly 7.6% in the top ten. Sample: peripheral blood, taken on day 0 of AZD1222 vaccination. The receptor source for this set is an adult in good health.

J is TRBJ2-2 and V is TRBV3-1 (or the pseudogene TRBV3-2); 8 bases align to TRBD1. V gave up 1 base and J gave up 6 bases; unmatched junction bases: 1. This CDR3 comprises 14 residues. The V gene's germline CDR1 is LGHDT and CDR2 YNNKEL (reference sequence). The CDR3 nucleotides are TGTGCCAGCAGCCAAGGACAGGGGTCCGGGGAGCTGTTTTTT. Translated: CASSQGQGSGELFF.

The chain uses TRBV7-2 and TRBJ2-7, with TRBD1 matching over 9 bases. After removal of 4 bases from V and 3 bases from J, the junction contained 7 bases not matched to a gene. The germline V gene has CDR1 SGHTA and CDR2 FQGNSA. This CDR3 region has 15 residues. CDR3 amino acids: CASSSRDRDYYEQYF. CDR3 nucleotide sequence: TGTGCCAGCAGCTCCCGGGACAGGGATTACTACGAGCAGTACTTC.

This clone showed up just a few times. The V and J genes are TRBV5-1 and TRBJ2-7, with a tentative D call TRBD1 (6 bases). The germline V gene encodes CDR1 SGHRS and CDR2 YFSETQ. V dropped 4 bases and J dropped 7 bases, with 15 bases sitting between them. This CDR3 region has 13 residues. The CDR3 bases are TGCGCCAGCAGCCAGGGGACAAGGGAAGAGCAGTACTTC. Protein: CASSQGTREEQYF. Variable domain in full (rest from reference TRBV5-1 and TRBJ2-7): KAGVTQTPRYLIKTRGQQVTLSCSPISGHRSVSWYQQTPGQGLQFLFEYFSETQRNKGNFPGRFSGRQFSNSRSEMNVSTLELGDSALYLCASSQGTREEQYFGPGTRLTVT.

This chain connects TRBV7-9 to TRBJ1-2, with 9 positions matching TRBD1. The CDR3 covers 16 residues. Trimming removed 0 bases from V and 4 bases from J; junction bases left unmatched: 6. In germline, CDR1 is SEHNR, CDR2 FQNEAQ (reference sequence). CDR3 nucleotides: TGTGCCAGCAGCTTAGCTTACAGGGGGCCGGCCTATGGCTACACCTTC. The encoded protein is CASSLAYRGPAYGYTF. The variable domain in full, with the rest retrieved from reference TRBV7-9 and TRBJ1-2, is DTGVSQNPRHKITKRGQNVTFRCDPISEHNRLYWYRQTLGQGPEFLTYFQNEAQLEKSRLLSDRFSAERPKGSFSTLEIQRTEQGDSAMYLCASSLAYRGPAYGYTFGSGTRLTVV.

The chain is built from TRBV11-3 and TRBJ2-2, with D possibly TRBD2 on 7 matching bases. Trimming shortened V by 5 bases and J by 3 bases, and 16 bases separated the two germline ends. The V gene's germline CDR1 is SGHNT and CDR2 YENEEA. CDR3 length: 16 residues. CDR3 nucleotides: TGTGCCAGCAGCCTCGGCGGGGGCCTATACACCGGGGAGCTGTTTTTT. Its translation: CASSLGGGLYTGELFF. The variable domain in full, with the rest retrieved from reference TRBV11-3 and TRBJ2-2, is EAGVVQSPRYKIIEKKQPVAFWCNPISGHNTLYWYLQNLGQGPELLIRYENEEAVDDSQLPKDRFSAERLKGVDSTLKIQPAELGDSAVYLCASSLGGGLYTGELFFGEGSRLTVL.

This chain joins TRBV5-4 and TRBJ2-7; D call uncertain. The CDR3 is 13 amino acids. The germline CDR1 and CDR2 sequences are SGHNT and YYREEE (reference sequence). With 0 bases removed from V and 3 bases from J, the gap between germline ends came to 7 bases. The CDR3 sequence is CASSLDGRYEQYF. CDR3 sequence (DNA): TGTGCCAGCAGCTTGGACGGACGCTACGAGCAGTACTTC.

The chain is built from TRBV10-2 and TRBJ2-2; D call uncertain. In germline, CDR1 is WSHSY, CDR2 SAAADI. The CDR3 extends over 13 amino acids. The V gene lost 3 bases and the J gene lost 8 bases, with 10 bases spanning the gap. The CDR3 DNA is TGCGCCAGCAGTGAATTGGCGGCGGGGGAGCTGTTTTTT. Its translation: CASSELAAGELFF.

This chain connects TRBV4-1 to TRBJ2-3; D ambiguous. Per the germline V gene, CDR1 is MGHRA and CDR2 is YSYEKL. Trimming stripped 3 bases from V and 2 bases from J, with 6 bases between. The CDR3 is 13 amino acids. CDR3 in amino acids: CASSQINTDTQYF. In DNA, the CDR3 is TGCGCCAGCAGCCAGATTAACACAGATACGCAGTATTTT.

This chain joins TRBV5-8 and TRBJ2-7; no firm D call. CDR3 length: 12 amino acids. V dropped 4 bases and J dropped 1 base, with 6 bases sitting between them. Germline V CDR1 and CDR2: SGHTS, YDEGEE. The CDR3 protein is CASSPLSYEQYF. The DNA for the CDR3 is TGTGCCAGCAGCCCACTGTCCTACGAGCAGTACTTC.

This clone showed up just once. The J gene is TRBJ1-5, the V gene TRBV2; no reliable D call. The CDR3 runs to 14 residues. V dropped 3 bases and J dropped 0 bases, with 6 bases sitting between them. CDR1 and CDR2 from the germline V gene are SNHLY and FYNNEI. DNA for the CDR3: TGTGCCAGCAGTGATAGGAGTAGCAATCAGCCCCAGCATTTT. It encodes CASSDRSSNQPQHF.

The CDR3 DNA follows: TGTGCCAGCAGCTTAGCGGGTAGGGGTACGCGCGAGCAGTACTTC. This encodes CASSLAGRGTREQYF. J is TRBJ2-7 and V is TRBV7-6; D may be TRBD1 (5 bases). The CDR3 runs 15 residues. Germline V gene data show CDR1 as SGHVS and CDR2 as FNYEAQ. V shed 0 bases and J shed 6 bases, with 15 bases lying between them.

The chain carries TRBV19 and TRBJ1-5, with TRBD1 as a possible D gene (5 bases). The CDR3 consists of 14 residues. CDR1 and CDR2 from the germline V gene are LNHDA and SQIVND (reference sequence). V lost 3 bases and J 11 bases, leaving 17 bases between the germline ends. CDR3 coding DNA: TGTGCCAGTAGTATTCTCCAGGGTTCTATGTCCCAGCATTTT. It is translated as CASSILQGSMSQHF.

For the CDR3, the DNA is TGTGCCAGCAGCGCGGGACAGGGGGGTAACGAGCAGTACTTC. Protein product: CASSAGQGGNEQYF. The chain employs TRBV6-5 and TRBJ2-7, with 11 positions matching TRBD1. J was trimmed by 5 bases and V by 6 bases; bases with no gene match: 6. The CDR3 totals 14 residues. In germline, CDR1 is MNHEY, CDR2 SVGAGI.

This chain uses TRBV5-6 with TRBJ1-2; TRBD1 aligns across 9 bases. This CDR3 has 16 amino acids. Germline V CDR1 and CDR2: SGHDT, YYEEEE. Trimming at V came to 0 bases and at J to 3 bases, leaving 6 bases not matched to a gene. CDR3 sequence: CASSLDRGREYYGYTF. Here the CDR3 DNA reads TGTGCCAGCAGCTTGGACAGGGGGCGCGAATACTATGGCTACACCTTC.

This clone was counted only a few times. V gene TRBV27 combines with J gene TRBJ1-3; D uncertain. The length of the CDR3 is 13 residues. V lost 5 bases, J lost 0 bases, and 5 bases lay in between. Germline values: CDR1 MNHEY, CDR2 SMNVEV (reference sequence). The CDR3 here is CASSRNSGNTIYF. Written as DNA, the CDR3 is TGTGCCAGCAGTCGGAACTCTGGAAACACCATATATTTT.

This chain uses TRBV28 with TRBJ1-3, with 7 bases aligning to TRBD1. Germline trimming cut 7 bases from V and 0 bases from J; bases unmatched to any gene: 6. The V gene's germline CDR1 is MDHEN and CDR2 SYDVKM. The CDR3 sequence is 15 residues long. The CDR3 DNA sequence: TGTGCCAGCACAAGGACAGGCAGCTCTGGAAACACCATATATTTT. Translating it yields CASTRTGSSGNTIYF. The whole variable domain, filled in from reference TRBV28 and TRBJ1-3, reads DVKVTQSSRYLVKRTGEKVFLECVQDMDHENMFWYRQDPGLGLRLIYFSYDVKMKEKGDIPEGYSVSREKKERFSLILESASTNQTSMYLCASTRTGSSGNTIYFGEGSWLTVV.

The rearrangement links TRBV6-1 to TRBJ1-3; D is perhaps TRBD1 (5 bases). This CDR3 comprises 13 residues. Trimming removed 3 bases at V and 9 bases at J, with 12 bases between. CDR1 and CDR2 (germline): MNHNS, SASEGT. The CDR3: CASSEGGVGTIYF. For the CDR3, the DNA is TGTGCCAGCAGTGAGGGGGGGGTGGGCACCATATATTTT.

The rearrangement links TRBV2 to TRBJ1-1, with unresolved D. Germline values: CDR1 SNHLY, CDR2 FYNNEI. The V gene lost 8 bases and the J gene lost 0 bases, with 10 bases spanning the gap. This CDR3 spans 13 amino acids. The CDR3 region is CASEWQMNTEAFF. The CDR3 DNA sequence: TGTGCCAGCGAATGGCAGATGAACACTGAAGCTTTCTTT.

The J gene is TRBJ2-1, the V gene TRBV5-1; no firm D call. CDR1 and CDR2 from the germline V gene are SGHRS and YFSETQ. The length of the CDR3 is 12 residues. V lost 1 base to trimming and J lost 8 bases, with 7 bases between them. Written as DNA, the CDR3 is TGCGCCAGCAGCTTGCAGGAGTATGAGCAGTTCTTC. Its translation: CASSLQEYEQFF.